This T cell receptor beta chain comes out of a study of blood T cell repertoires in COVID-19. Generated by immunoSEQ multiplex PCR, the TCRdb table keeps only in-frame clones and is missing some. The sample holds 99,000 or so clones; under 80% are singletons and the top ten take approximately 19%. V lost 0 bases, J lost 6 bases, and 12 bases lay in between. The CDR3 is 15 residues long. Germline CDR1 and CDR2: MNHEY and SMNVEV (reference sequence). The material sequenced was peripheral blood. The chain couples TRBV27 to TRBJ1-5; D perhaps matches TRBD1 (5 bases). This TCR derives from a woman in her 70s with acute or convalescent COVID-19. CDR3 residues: CASSLSGGRGQPQHF. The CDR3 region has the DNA TGTGCCAGCAGTTTATCGGGGGGAAGGGGTCAGCCCCAGCATTTT.